The present TCR beta chain was sequenced within a study of cytotoxic CD8 clonotypes in ibrutinib-treated CLL. Study-wide background: The patient breakdown showed roughly ten relapsed/refractory and approximately 15 treatment-naive cases, with some 17 IGHV unmutated. Findings and limits, study-wide: Sampling schedules were unmatched across sustained-remission and progressing patients.

The length of the CDR3 is 18 residues. The V segment lost 3 bases and the J segment 4 bases; nucleotides outside the gene matches: 18. The germline V gene has CDR1 SNHLY and CDR2 FYNNEI. This clone came up a few times. What it recognizes is unknown. Produced via immunoSEQ multiplex PCR; TCRdb's table is partial and in-frame only. The sample has about 140,000 clones, about 80% seen once; the top ten hold around a quarter. This chain links TRBV2 with TRBJ2-7, with TRBD2 identical over 7 bases. This material consisted of PBMCs, taken after 12 months of ibrutinib treatment. This clonotype was sampled from a human donor with chronic lymphocytic leukemia. The CDR3 reads CASSDEGTWDPGGYEQYF. The CDR3 nucleotides read TGTGCCAGCAGTGACGAAGGGACTTGGGACCCCGGGGGGTACGAGCAGTACTTC. Using reference TRBV2 and TRBJ2-7 for the parts outside the CDR3, the full variable domain is EPEVTQTPSHQVTQMGQEVILRCVPISNHLYFYWYRQILGQKVEFLVSFYNNEISEKSEIFDDQFSVERPDGSNFTLKIRSTKLEDSAMYFCASSDEGTWDPGGYEQYFGPGTRLTVT.